This entry concerns a single T cell receptor beta chain. The entry originates in a study of blood T cell repertoires in COVID-19. Study in general: Some COVID-19 samples were acute and others convalescent; all came from the United States, Italy and Spain.

Those who participated ranged in age from 18 to 89 years and resided in approximately 23 US areas. Participants' reported clinical history set cohort assignment. In Cohort 3, a recovered donor had either two negative PCRs, clearance, or symptom resolution. Repertoires were generated with immunoSEQ multiplex PCR, while TCRdb's copy carries only in-frame clones and drops some. Among fewer than 450,000 clones listed, around 89% were seen once. The CDR3 is 14 residues long. After removal of 6 bases from V and 4 bases from J, the junction contained 7 bases not matched to a gene. Germline V gives CDR1 SNHLY, CDR2 FYNNEI.

The source of this sequence is a woman in her late teens or twenties who had recovered from COVID-19. Sequenced input: PBMCs or T cells enriched from blood (not recorded which). The chain couples TRBV2 to TRBJ1-1, with 8 bases fitting TRBD1. CDR3 sequence: CASRSFTGGTEAFF. The CDR3 nucleotides read TGTGCCAGCAGGTCTTTTACAGGGGGCACTGAAGCTTTCTTT.